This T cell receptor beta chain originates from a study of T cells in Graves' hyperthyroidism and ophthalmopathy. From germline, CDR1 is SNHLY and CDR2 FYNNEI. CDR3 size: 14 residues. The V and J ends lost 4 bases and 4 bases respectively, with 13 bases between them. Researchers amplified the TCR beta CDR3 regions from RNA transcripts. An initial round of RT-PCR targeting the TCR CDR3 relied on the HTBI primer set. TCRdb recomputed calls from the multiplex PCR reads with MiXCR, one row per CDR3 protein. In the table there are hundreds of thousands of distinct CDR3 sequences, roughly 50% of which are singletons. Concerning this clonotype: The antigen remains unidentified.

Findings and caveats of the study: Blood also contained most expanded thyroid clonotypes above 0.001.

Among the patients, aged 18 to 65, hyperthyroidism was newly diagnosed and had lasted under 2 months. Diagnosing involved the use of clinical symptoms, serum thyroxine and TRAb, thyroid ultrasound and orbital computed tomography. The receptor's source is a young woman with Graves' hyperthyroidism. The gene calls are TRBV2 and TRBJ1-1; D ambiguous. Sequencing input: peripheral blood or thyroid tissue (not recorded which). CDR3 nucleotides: TGTGCCAGCAGTGGTCTGGGGATGGGCACTGAAGCTTTCTTT. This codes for CASSGLGMGTEAFF.